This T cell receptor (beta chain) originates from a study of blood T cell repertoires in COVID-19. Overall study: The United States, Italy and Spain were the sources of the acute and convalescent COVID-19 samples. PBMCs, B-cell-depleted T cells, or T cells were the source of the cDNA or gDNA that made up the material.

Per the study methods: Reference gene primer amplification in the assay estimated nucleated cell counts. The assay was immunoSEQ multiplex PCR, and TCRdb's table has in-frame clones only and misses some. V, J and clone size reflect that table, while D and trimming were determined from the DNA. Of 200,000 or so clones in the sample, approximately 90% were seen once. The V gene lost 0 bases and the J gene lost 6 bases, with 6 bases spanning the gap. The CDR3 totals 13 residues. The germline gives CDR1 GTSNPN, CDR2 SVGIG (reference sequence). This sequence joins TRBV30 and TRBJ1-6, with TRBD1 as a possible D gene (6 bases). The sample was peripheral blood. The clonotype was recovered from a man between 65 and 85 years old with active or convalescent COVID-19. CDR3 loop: CAWSVQGNSPLHF. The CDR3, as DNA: TGTGCCTGGAGTGTACAGGGTAATTCACCCCTCCACTTT.